This T cell receptor (beta chain) emerged from a study of tissue T cells after allogeneic stem cell transplantation. Only a few counts were recorded for this clone. V lost 1 base, J lost 2 bases, and 9 bases lay in between. This CDR3 is built from 15 residues. Per the germline V gene, CDR1 is MGHRA and CDR2 is YSYEKL. The assay was immunoSEQ multiplex PCR, and TCRdb's table has in-frame clones only and misses some. The table lists under 9,000 clones, roughly 60% of them singletons. The sequencing used duodenum tissue, collected at autopsy. The receptor was derived from a female donor older than 55 with lung cancer. The gene calls are TRBV4-1 and TRBJ1-3; no firm D call. CDR3 amino acids: CASSQVYSTGNTIYF. In nucleotides, the CDR3 is TGCGCCAGCAGCCAAGTGTACTCGACTGGAAACACCATATATTTT.